This T cell receptor (beta chain) is drawn from a study of response to subunit inactivated influenza vaccine. General observations from the study: Each seasonal influenza vaccination recruits few new T cells, the authors suggested.

This clonotype has a handful of counts. The antigen remains undetermined. One entry per CDR3 protein, called by TCRdb with MiXCR from the RT-PCR reads. The sample consists of hundreds of thousands of distinct CDR3 sequences, less than 10% of them appearing once. V was shortened by 4 bases and J by 0 bases, with 15 bases between the two germline ends. The CDR3 extends over 16 amino acids. Germline CDR1 and CDR2: SGHTA and FQGNSA. The sequencing used PBMCs from blood, collected 23 months after vaccination. The chain uses TRBV7-2 and TRBJ1-1, with D unclear. The receptor was derived from a man aged 45-69 years who received an inactivated influenza vaccine. The CDR3 here is CASSSGRQSVNTEAFF. The DNA for the CDR3 is TGTGCCAGCAGCTCTGGCAGGCAGAGTGTGAACACTGAAGCTTTCTTT.